This TCR beta chain was identified in a study of cytomegalovirus exposure and HLA in healthy donors. The PCR contained 60 Vbeta and 13 Jbeta primers. The protocol was immunoSEQ multiplex PCR, while the TCRdb copy is restricted to in-frame clones and leaves out a portion. The table has 150,000 to 200,000 clones, roughly 80% seen once. Study results and limitations: After further analysis at a later stage, 16,951 TCR beta sequences were associated with HLA alleles at 0.05 false discovery rate.

The CDR3 loop spans 16 amino acids. The germline V gene has CDR1 MGHRA and CDR2 YSYEKL. A note on this clone: Antigen unknown. At one end the junction does not follow the germline gene, possibly because of a read error.

Sequencing used PBMCs. The source of this sequence is a male donor in good health and CMV-seronegative. The chain is built from TRBV4-1 and TRBJ1-1, with D unclear. In DNA, the CDR3 is TGCGCCAGCAGCCAAGTAGGTTTGGAGATGAACCCTGAAGCTTTCTTT. It translates to CASSQVGLEMNPEAFF.